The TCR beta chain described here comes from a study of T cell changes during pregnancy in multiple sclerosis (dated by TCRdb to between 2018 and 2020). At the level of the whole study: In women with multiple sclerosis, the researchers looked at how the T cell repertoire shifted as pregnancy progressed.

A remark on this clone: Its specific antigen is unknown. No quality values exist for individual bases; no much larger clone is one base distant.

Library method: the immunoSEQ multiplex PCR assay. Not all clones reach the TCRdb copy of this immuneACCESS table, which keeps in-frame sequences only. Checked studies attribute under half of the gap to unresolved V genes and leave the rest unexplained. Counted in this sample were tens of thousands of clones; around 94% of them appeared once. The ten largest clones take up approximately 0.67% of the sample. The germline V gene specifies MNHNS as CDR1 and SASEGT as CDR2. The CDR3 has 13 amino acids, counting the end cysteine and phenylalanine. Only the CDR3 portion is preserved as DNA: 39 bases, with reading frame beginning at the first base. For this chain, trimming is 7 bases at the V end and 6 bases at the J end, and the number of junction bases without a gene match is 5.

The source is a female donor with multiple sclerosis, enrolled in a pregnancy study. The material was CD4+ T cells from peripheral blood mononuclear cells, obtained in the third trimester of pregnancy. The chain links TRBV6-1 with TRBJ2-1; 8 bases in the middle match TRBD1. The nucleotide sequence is TGTGCCAGCACCACCACAGGGGGCAATGAGCAGTTCTTC. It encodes CASTTTGGNEQFF.